This T cell receptor beta chain was sequenced in a study of early T cells in non-severe SARS-CoV-2 infection. In germline, CDR1 is SEHNR, CDR2 FQNEAQ (reference sequence). V lost 3 bases, J lost 5 bases, and 9 bases stayed unmatched. This CDR3 is built from 15 residues. At least ten counts were recorded for this clonotype. Individual cDNA molecules were tagged with unique molecular identifiers, the study reported. TCRdb processed the 5' RACE reads anew with MiXCR; each CDR3 protein has one entry. In the table there are 85,000 to 100,000 distinct CDR3 sequences, approximately 10% of which are singletons.

Source material: whole blood. The chain links TRBV7-9 to TRBJ1-1; 7 nucleotides agree with TRBD1. The clonotype originates from an adult who was a healthcare worker with PCR-confirmed SARS-CoV-2 infection or an uninfected control (not recorded which). CDR3 nucleotides: TGTGCCAGCAGCTTGCGACAGGGCATTAATACTGAAGCTTTCTTT. It encodes CASSLRQGINTEAFF.